The 32 T cell receptor beta chains given below trace back to one sample, sequenced in a study of blood T cells in healthy people across ages. Primed by a sample-barcoded 5' primer and a J-beta primer mix, a second PCR proceeded for about 6 to 11 cycles. TCRdb re-analysed the 5' RACE reads in MiXCR, keeping a single row per CDR3 protein. The repertoire consists of 500,000 to 700,000 distinct CDR3 sequences, with about 30% occurring once and the leading ten covering about 15%. Sequenced: blood. The receptor source for this set is a woman older than 75 in good health.

This clonotype was detected only a few times. This chain joins TRBV20-1 and TRBJ1-2, with TRBD1 as a possible D gene (6 bases). The V gene's germline CDR1 is DFQATT and CDR2 SNEGSKA (reference sequence). The CDR3 extends over 12 amino acids. This CDR3 reads CRARWGAGGYTF. The CDR3 DNA reads as TGCAGGGCCCGGTGGGGGGCGGGTGGCTACACCTTC.

This clonotype was observed many times. The rearrangement joins TRBV6-2 or TRBV6-3 to TRBJ1-2; D gene unclear. The CDR3 spans 11 residues. Germline V lookup: CDR1 MNHEY, CDR2 SVGEGT. V gave up 4 bases and J gave up 8 bases, with 8 bases separating them. CDR3 amino acids: CASSWMNGYTF. CDR3 in DNA: TGTGCCAGCAGTTGGATGAACGGCTACACCTTC.

This clonotype was observed once. This clone may be a read error of a much larger clone one base away. The chain uses TRBV5-4 and TRBJ2-1; D uncertain. In germline, CDR1 is SGHNT, CDR2 YYREEE (reference sequence). Trimming stripped 4 bases from V and 10 bases from J, with 18 bases between. The CDR3 totals 14 residues. CDR3 in DNA: TGTGCCAGCAGCCAGAGCCTAGTTTCCTACGAGCAGTTCTTC. Its protein product is CASSQSLVSYEQFF.

This clonotype was picked up a small number of times. This rearrangement joins TRBV6-2 or TRBV6-3 to TRBJ2-3; 11 nucleotides line up with TRBD2. Germline V CDR1 and CDR2: MNHEY, SVGEGT. The CDR3 runs to 15 residues. V gave up 6 bases and J gave up 1 base; unmatched junction bases: 3. CDR3 in DNA: TGTGCCAGCAGATTTAGCGGGGGGGGCACAGATACGCAGTATTTT. Translating it yields CASRFSGGGTDTQYF.

This clonotype was observed a few times. This could be a read error, since a much larger clone is one nucleotide away. V usage is TRBV7-2 and J usage is TRBJ2-5; the D gene could be TRBD1 or TRBD2 (5 bases each). The CDR3 spans 15 residues. V lost 5 bases and J lost 5, with 18 bases in between. Germline loops: CDR1 SGHTA, CDR2 FQGNSA. CDR3 DNA: TGTGCCAGCAGCGAGGGGATTGGGGCATCGGAGACCCAGTACTTC. Protein product: CASSEGIGASETQYF.

The chain uses TRBV4-1 and TRBJ2-1; maybe TRBD2 (5 bases). The length of the CDR3 is 17 residues. Germline loops: CDR1 MGHRA, CDR2 YSYEKL. Trimming took off 0 bases at V and 0 bases at J, with 12 bases between the two ends. The CDR3 DNA reads TGCGCCAGCAGCCAAGATGGACTTGGATACTCCTACAATGAGCAGTTCTTC. It translates to CASSQDGLGYSYNEQFF.

This clonotype was picked up many times. V usage is TRBV12-3 or TRBV12-4 and J usage is TRBJ2-7; no clear D gene. The CDR3 consists of 12 residues. Trimming left V 2 bases short and J 6 bases short, with 8 bases between. The CDR3 protein is CASSLRRREQYF. The CDR3 region has the DNA TGTGCCAGCAGTTTACGGCGGCGCGAGCAGTACTTC.

The rearrangement links TRBV20-1 to TRBJ2-5; TRBD2 is a possible D gene (6 bases). Per the germline V gene, CDR1 is DFQATT and CDR2 is SNEGSKA (reference sequence). The CDR3 covers 19 residues. The V end was cut by 1 base, the J end by 5 bases, with 29 bases between. The CDR3 coding sequence is TGCAGTGCTAGAGGACCCGCATCCCTTAAGGACTATGACGGGGAGACCCAGTACTTC. This translates into CSARGPASLKDYDGETQYF.

Many counts were recorded for this clonotype. V is TRBV20-1 and J is TRBJ2-7, with TRBD1 identical over 9 bases. The ends lost 7 bases at V and 6 bases at J; junction bases unmatched: 7. The V gene's germline CDR1 is DFQATT and CDR2 SNEGSKA (reference sequence). The CDR3 is 12 residues long. This CDR3 is CSVGTGTGEQYF. DNA of the CDR3: TGCAGTGTAGGGACAGGGACAGGCGAGCAGTACTTC.

This clonotype has at least ten counts. The CDR3, as DNA: TGTGCCAGCAGCTCCGGGCCTCTAGGCGGTGGCTACACCTTC. Protein sequence: CASSSGPLGGGYTF. The chain is built from TRBV5-5 and TRBJ1-2, with unresolved D. V was shortened by 3 bases and J by 7 bases, with 16 bases between the two germline ends. Per the germline V gene, CDR1 is SGHKS and CDR2 is YYEKEE (reference sequence). CDR3 length equals 14 residues.

The chain has TRBV9 and TRBJ1-1; no clear D gene. V lost 0 bases and J 1 base, leaving 7 bases between the germline ends. Germline V CDR1 and CDR2: SGDLS, YYNGEE. CDR3 length: 14 amino acids. The CDR3 coding sequence is TGTGCCAGCAGCGTAGTCAGCCAGAACACTGAAGCTTTCTTT. Translation: CASSVVSQNTEAFF.

This clonotype was detected ten times or more. This chain links TRBV6-2 or TRBV6-3 with TRBJ2-1; 7 bases match TRBD2. The CDR3 has 15 residues. Trimming removed 1 base from V and 7 bases from J; junction bases left unmatched: 7. Per the germline V gene, CDR1 is MNHEY and CDR2 is SVGEGT. The CDR3 loop reads CASSYWTRVKNEQFF. The CDR3 nucleotides are TGTGCCAGCAGTTACTGGACTAGGGTTAAAAATGAGCAGTTCTTC.

This clonotype showed up many times. CDR3 in DNA: TGTGCCAGCAGCTCCAGGACTAGCGGGCGGGAACAAGAGACCCAGTACTTC. Its translation: CASSSRTSGREQETQYF. The V and J genes are TRBV21-1 and TRBJ2-5; the listed D gene, TRBD2, was not tested against the DNA. TRBV21-1 is assigned pseudogene status. The CDR3 is made up of 17 amino acids.

In its sample, this clonotype was seen many times. The chain links TRBV2 to TRBJ2-1; D unresolved. The length of the CDR3 is 16 residues. The V gene lost 3 bases and the J gene lost 0 bases, with 12 bases spanning the gap. Germline-derived CDR1 and CDR2 are SNHLY and FYNNEI. The CDR3 protein is CASSDSQARSYNEQFF. The CDR3 bases are TGTGCCAGCAGTGATAGCCAGGCCCGCTCCTACAATGAGCAGTTCTTC.

The CDR3 here is CASSSRGGWGTDTQYF. As DNA, the CDR3 is TGTGCCAGCAGCTCCCGGGGGGGCTGGGGCACAGATACGCAGTATTTT. The chain is built from TRBV7-3 and TRBJ2-3; TRBD2 matches at 8 bases. CDR3 length: 16 amino acids. The germline CDR1 and CDR2 sequences are SGHTA and FQGTGA. V dropped 4 bases and J dropped 1; count of bases not matched to a gene: 7.

The CDR3 coding sequence is TGTGCCAGCAGCTTAACGTCCGGCAGGGTGAACACTGAAGCTTTCTTT. Protein: CASSLTSGRVNTEAFF. This sequence joins TRBV7-3 and TRBJ1-1, with a tentative D call TRBD1 (5 bases). The length of the CDR3 is 16 residues. Between the trimmed V and J ends, which lost 0 bases and 0 bases, there was a span of 11 bases. Germline V gives CDR1 SGHTA, CDR2 FQGTGA.

In regard to this clonotype: Since a much larger clone is just one base distant, this may be a read error. V usage is TRBV20-1 and J usage is TRBJ1-4; 7 nucleotides agree with TRBD1. Germline CDR1 and CDR2: DFQATT and SNEGSKA (reference sequence). The CDR3 loop spans 13 amino acids. The ends lost 8 bases at V and 7 bases at J; junction bases unmatched: 10. The CDR3 DNA follows: TGCAGTACTTGCGACAGGGTTGGTGAAAAACTGTTTTTT. It translates to CSTCDRVGEKLFF.

J is TRBJ2-1 and V is TRBV5-1; TRBD2 might be the D (6 bases). Germline values: CDR1 SGHRS, CDR2 YFSETQ. The CDR3 runs to 13 residues. V lost 0 bases to trimming and J lost 13 bases, with 14 bases between them. The CDR3 sequence is CASSLGGEETQFF. The DNA for the CDR3 is TGCGCCAGCAGCTTGGGGGGGGAGGAGACCCAGTTCTTC.

The rearrangement uses TRBV7-2 and TRBJ2-2, with 7 bases that match TRBD1. Germline values: CDR1 SGHTA, CDR2 FQGNSA. The V gene end was trimmed by 1 base and the J gene end by 6 bases; junction bases not matched to a gene: 5. The CDR3 runs to 15 residues. The CDR3 loop is CASSLGQGRPGELFF. The CDR3 bases are TGTGCCAGCAGCTTAGGACAGGGTCGCCCCGGGGAGCTGTTTTTT.

This clonotype was picked up a small number of times. The chain links TRBV7-9 to TRBJ1-2; 11 bases are shared with TRBD1. In germline, CDR1 is SEHNR, CDR2 FQNEAQ (reference sequence). CDR3 size: 16 residues. The ends lost 4 bases at V and 8 bases at J; junction bases unmatched: 12. The CDR3 loop is CASSSAAGTGGRGYTF. The CDR3 coding sequence is TGTGCCAGCAGCTCGGCTGCCGGGACAGGGGGTAGAGGCTACACCTTC.

The chain couples TRBV19 to TRBJ2-1; 8 bases are shared with TRBD2. From germline, CDR1 is LNHDA and CDR2 SQIVND (reference sequence). The V and J ends lost 5 bases and 8 bases, in that order; junction bases with no gene match: 5. The CDR3 sequence is 13 residues long. The CDR3 DNA is TGTGCCAGTAGTGTCCGGGGGGGTTATGAGCAGTTCTTC. This translates into CASSVRGGYEQFF.

There are many counts of this clonotype. The genes are TRBV24-1 and TRBJ2-5; perhaps TRBD1 as D (5 bases). The germline V gene has CDR1 KGHDR and CDR2 SFDVKD. V was pared by 4 bases and J by 4 bases, with 15 bases between. The CDR3 runs to 15 residues. The CDR3 loop reads CATSEGTGPSETQYF. DNA for the CDR3: TGTGCCACCAGTGAGGGAACAGGTCCTTCAGAGACCCAGTACTTC.

This clonotype has more than one count but fewer than ten. This sequence may be a read error, since a much larger clone differs from it by one base. The chain employs TRBV29-1 and TRBJ1-2; 8 nucleotides line up with TRBD1. V dropped 6 bases and J dropped 4; count of bases not matched to a gene: 7. The CDR3 totals 13 residues. Germline V gives CDR1 SQVTM, CDR2 ANQGSEA. The chain's CDR3 is CSVAGQARYGYTF. The CDR3, as DNA: TGCAGCGTCGCGGGACAGGCCCGCTATGGCTACACCTTC. The whole variable domain, remainder taken from reference TRBV29-1 and TRBJ1-2, is SAVISQKPSRDICQRGTSLTIQCQVDSQVTMMFWYRQQPGQSLTLIATANQGSEATYESGFVIDKFPISRPNLTFSTLTVSNMSPEDSSIYLCSVAGQARYGYTFGSGTRLTVV.

There are many counts of this clonotype. This chain connects TRBV12-3 or TRBV12-4 to TRBJ2-7, with D tentatively TRBD2 (5 bases). CDR3 length: 14 amino acids. V was cut by 7 bases and J by 5 bases, with 18 bases left in between. The CDR3 nucleotides read TGTGCCAGCAAACCCTCGTCGGGAAAGGACGAGCAGTACTTC. Translation gives CASKPSSGKDEQYF.

This clonotype was seen repeatedly, ten times or more. The chain combines TRBV4-2 with TRBJ2-3, with a possible D match to TRBD2 (6 bases). Trimming shortened V by 1 base and J by 1 base, and 12 bases separated the two germline ends. The V gene's germline CDR1 is LGHNA and CDR2 YNFKEQ. The CDR3 consists of 16 residues. The CDR3 sequence: CASSQGWRGGTDTQYF. For the CDR3, the DNA is TGTGCCAGCAGCCAAGGCTGGCGGGGCGGCACAGATACGCAGTATTTT.

This clonotype was seen more than once but under ten times. The genes are TRBV18 and TRBJ2-3, with 9 positions matching TRBD1. Germline CDR1 is KGHSH and CDR2 is LQKENI. The junction had 5 bases not matched to a gene; V was cut back by 4 bases and J by 3 bases. This CDR3 is 15 amino acids long. The CDR3, as DNA: TGTGCCAGCTCACAAACCGGGACAGGGACAGATACGCAGTATTTT. Its translation is CASSQTGTGTDTQYF.

This clonotype has only a few counts. The junction departs from germline at one end; a sequencing error may be responsible. The chain couples TRBV7-7 to TRBJ2-3; D unresolved. The CDR3 spans 16 residues. Germline-derived CDR1 and CDR2 are SSHAT and FNYEAQ (reference sequence). The CDR3: CASSAQKGSGTDTQYF. The CDR3 DNA follows: TGTGCTAGCAGCGCCCAGAAAGGTTCCGGCACAGATACGCAGTATTTT.

This clonotype came up a few times. This chain joins TRBV2 and TRBJ1-1; no firm D call. The CDR3 is 12 amino acids. Germline CDR1 SNHLY, CDR2 FYNNEI. The V end lost 8 bases, the J end lost 4 bases, and 11 bases lay between the germline ends. The CDR3 protein is CASGQYSTEAFF. The CDR3 DNA follows: TGTGCCAGCGGCCAATACTCCACTGAAGCTTTCTTT.

In its sample, this clonotype was seen many times. The chain uses TRBV20-1 and TRBJ1-5; 7 nucleotides agree with TRBD1. The CDR3 is made up of 14 amino acids. V shed 5 bases, J shed 7 bases, and the junction held 11 bases outside the gene matches. CDR1 and CDR2 (germline): DFQATT, SNEGSKA (reference sequence). CDR3: CSAASGQRSQPQHF. CDR3 nucleotides: TGCAGTGCTGCCTCGGGACAGCGGAGCCAGCCCCAGCATTTT.

Of note for this clonotype: At one end, the junction sequence differs from germline, possibly due to a read error. In DNA form, the CDR3 reads TGTGCCAGCAGCTTATCTTTGGACACTGCAGCTTTCTTT. As protein: CASSLSLDTAAFF. The V and J genes are TRBV7-8 and TRBJ1-1; D is possibly TRBD1 (5 bases). The CDR3 length is 13 residues. Germline lookup yields CDR1 SGHVS and CDR2 FQNEAQ.

Comments on this clonotype: A read error is possible here, since a much larger clone lies one base away. CDR3 in DNA: TGTGCCACCAGTGATTTTGGAGAGCAGTACTTC. It specifies CATSDFGEQYF. J is TRBJ2-5 and V is TRBV24-1; no clear D. V lost 1 base, J lost 11 bases, and 7 bases lay in between. Germline V gives CDR1 KGHDR, CDR2 SFDVKD. CDR3 length: 11 amino acids.

Regarding this clonotype: A much larger clonotype is one base distant, so this may be a read error. CDR3 sequence (DNA): TGTGTCAGCAGGGGGGACGGACACAAAATAGCCAATGAGCAGTTCTTC. Residues: CVSRGDGHKIANEQFF. The chain is built from TRBV27 and TRBJ2-1; a possible D gene is TRBD1 (7 bases). The CDR3 is made up of 16 amino acids. Germline V gene data show CDR1 as MNHEY and CDR2 as SMNVEV (reference sequence).